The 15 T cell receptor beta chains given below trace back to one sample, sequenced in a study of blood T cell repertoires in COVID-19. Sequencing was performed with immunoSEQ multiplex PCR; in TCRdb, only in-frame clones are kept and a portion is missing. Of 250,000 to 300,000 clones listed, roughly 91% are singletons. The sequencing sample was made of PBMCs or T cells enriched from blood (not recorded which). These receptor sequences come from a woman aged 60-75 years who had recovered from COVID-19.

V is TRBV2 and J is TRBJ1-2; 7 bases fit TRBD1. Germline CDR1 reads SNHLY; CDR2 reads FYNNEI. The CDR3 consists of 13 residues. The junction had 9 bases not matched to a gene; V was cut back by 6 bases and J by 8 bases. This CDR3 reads CASRETGPRGYTF. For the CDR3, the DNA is TGTGCCAGCAGGGAGACAGGGCCGAGGGGCTACACCTTC.

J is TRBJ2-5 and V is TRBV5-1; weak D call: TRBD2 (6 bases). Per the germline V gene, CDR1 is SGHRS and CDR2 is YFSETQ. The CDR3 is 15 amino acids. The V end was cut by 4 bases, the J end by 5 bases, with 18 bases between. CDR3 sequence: CASSPGGAGSETQYF. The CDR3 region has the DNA TGCGCCAGCAGCCCTGGAGGGGCAGGGAGCGAGACCCAGTACTTC.

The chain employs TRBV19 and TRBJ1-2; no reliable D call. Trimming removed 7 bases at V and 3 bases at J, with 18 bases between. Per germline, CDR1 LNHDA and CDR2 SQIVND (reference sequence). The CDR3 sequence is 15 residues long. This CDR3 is CASKLTRGLHYGYTF. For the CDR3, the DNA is TGTGCCAGTAAGTTAACCCGGGGATTACACTATGGCTACACCTTC.

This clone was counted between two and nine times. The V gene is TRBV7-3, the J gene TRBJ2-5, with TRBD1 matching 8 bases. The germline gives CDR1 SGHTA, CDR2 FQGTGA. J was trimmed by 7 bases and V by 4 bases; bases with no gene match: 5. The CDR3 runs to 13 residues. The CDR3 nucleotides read TGTGCCAGCAGCTCCTCAGGGGGCGGGACCCAGTACTTC. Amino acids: CASSSSGGGTQYF. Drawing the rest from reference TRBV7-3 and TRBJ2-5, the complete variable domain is GAGVSQTPSNKVTEKGKYVELRCDPISGHTALYWYRQSLGQGPEFLIYFQGTGAADDSGLPNDRFFAVRPEGSVSTLKIQRTERGDSAVYLCASSSSGGGTQYFGPGTRLLVL.

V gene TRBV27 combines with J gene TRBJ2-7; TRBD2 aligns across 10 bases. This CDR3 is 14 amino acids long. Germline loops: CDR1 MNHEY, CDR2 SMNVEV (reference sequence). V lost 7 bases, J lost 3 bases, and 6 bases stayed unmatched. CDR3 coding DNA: TGTGCCAGCACCCCGGGACTAGCGAGCTACGAGCAGTACTTC. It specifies CASTPGLASYEQYF.

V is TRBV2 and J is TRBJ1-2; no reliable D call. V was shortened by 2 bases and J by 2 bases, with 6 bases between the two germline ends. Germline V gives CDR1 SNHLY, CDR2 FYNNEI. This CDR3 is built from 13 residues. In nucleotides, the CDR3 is TGTGCCAGCAGTGAATTACAGAACTATGGCTACACCTTC. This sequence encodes CASSELQNYGYTF.

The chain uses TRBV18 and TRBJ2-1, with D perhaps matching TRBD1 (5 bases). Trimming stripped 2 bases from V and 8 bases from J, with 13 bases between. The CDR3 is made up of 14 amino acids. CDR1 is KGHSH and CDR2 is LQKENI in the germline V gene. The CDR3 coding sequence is TGTGCCAGCTCACCAATCGCAGGGCGCGATGAGCAGTTCTTC. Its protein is CASSPIAGRDEQFF.

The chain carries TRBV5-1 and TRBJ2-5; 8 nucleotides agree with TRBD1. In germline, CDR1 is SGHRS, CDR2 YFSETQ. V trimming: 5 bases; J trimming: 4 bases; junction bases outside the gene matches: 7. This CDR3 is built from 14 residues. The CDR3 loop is CASRWDRLRETQYF. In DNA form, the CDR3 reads TGCGCCAGCAGATGGGACAGGCTTAGAGAGACCCAGTACTTC.

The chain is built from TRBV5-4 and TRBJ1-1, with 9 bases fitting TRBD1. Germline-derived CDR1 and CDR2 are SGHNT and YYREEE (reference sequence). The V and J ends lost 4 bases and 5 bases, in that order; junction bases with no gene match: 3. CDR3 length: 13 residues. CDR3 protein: CASSGTGPTEAFF. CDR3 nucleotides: TGTGCCAGCAGCGGGACAGGGCCAACTGAAGCTTTCTTT.

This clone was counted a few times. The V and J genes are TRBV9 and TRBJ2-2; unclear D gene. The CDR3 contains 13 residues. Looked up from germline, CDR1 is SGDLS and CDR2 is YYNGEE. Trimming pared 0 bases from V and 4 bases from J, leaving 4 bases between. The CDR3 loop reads CASSVDSTGELFF. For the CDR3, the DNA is TGTGCCAGCAGCGTAGACTCCACCGGGGAGCTGTTTTTT.

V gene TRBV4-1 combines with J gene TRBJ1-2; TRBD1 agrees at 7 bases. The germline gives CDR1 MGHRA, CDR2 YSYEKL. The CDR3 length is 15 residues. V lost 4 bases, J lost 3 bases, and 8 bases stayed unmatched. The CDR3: CASSRLYRGDYGYTF. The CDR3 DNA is TGCGCCAGCAGCCGCCTTTACAGGGGTGACTATGGCTACACCTTC.

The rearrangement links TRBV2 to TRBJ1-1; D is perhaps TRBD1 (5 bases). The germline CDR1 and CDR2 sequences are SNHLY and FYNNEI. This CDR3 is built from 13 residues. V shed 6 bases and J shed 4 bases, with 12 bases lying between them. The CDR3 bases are TGTGCCAGCAGACCCGACAGTGGCACTGAAGCTTTCTTT. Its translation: CASRPDSGTEAFF.

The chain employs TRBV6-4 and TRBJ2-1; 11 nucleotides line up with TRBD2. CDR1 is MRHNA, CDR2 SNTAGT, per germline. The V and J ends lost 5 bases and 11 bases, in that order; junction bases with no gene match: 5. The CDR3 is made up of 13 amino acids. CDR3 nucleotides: TGTGCCAGCAGTACGGGACTAGCGGAAAAGCAGTTCTTC. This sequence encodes CASSTGLAEKQFF.

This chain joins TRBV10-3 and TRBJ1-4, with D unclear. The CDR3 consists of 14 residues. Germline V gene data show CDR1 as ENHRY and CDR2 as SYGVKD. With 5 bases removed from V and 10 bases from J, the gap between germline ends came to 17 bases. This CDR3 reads CAISTGEKVAKLFF. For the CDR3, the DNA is TGTGCCATCAGTACCGGGGAGAAGGTGGCAAAACTGTTTTTT.

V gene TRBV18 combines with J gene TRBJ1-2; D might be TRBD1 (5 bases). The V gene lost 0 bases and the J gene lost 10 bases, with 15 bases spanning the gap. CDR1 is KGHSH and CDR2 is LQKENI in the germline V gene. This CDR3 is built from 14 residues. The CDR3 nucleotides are TGTGCCAGCTCACCACCGGGCGGACACAGTGACTACACCTTC. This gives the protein CASSPPGGHSDYTF.